These 14 T cell receptor beta chains share one sample of origin, sequenced in a study of blood T cell repertoires in COVID-19. Data came from immunoSEQ multiplex PCR; TCRdb stores just in-frame clones and leaves some out. The top ten clones hold 8% to 8.5% of a sample with 110,000 or so clones, 70% to 90% of them seen once. The sequencing sample was made of peripheral blood. The receptors stem from a woman aged 65 to 85 who had recovered from COVID-19.

The sample holds a few counts of this clone. The sample has other DNA sequences that encode this CDR3 too. V is TRBV12-3 or TRBV12-4 and J is TRBJ2-5; a possible D gene is TRBD2 (5 bases). The CDR3 spans 11 residues. The germline V and J ends were trimmed by 4 bases and 5 bases, with 5 bases remaining between them. The CDR3 DNA is TGTGCCAGCAGTTCGGGGGAGACCCAGTACTTC. It translates to CASSSGETQYF.

This chain joins TRBV2 and TRBJ1-2, with D unresolved. The V end lost 3 bases, the J end lost 7 bases, and 15 bases lay between the germline ends. The CDR3 extends over 14 amino acids. The germline V gene has CDR1 SNHLY and CDR2 FYNNEI. The CDR3 loop is CASSDWTGPLGYTF. DNA for the CDR3: TGTGCCAGCAGTGATTGGACTGGTCCACTTGGCTACACCTTC.

V is TRBV4-2 and J is TRBJ1-6; 9 positions match TRBD1. The CDR3 is 15 residues long. V shed 3 bases and J 7 bases; nucleotides not matched to a gene: 4. CDR1 and CDR2 from the germline V gene are LGHNA and YNFKEQ. The CDR3 DNA reads TGTGCCAGCAGCCAGGTTGACAGGGGGAATTCACCCCTCCACTTT. It is translated as CASSQVDRGNSPLHF.

This clone was picked up one time. J is TRBJ2-5 and V is TRBV11-2; D not resolved. CDR3 length equals 13 residues. The V gene lost 5 bases and the J gene lost 1 base, with 8 bases spanning the gap. Germline V lookup: CDR1 SGHAT, CDR2 FQNNGV. For the CDR3, the DNA is TGTGCCAGCAGCCTTAGAATCCAAGAGACCCAGTACTTC. This gives the protein CASSLRIQETQYF.

CDR3 nucleotides: TGTGCCAGCAGCGCCGACAGGGGCGAAAAACTGTTTTTT. This encodes CASSADRGEKLFF. The chain employs TRBV7-2 and TRBJ1-4, with TRBD1 identical over 8 bases. V shed 5 bases and J 8 bases; nucleotides not matched to a gene: 4. The germline gives CDR1 SGHTA, CDR2 FQGNSA. The CDR3 length is 13 residues.

The rearrangement joins TRBV2 to TRBJ2-3; tentative D call: TRBD2 (6 bases). The V and J ends lost 6 bases and 4 bases respectively, with 11 bases between them. The CDR3 length is 13 residues. CDR1 is SNHLY and CDR2 is FYNNEI in the germline V gene. CDR3 in amino acids: CASREGVADTQYF. The CDR3 DNA sequence: TGTGCCAGCAGGGAGGGAGTGGCAGATACGCAGTATTTT.

This clone has more than one count but fewer than ten. The gene calls are TRBV6-1 and TRBJ1-3, with TRBD1 as a possible D gene (6 bases). Looked up from germline, CDR1 is MNHNS and CDR2 is SASEGT. The CDR3 is 16 residues long. V was clipped by 2 bases and J by 0 bases, with 11 bases between them. CDR3 sequence: CASSELGHLSGNTIYF. CDR3 nucleotide sequence: TGTGCCAGCAGTGAACTGGGACATCTCTCTGGAAACACCATATATTTT.

The chain is built from TRBV7-9 and TRBJ1-6; tentatively, D is TRBD1 (6 bases). V dropped 5 bases and J dropped 10 bases, with 9 bases sitting between them. In germline, CDR1 is SEHNR, CDR2 FQNEAQ (reference sequence). The CDR3 runs to 12 residues. The CDR3 nucleotides read TGTGCCAGCAGCCCAGGGGTCTCACCCCTCCACTTT. Encoded protein: CASSPGVSPLHF.

V gene TRBV4-3 combines with J gene TRBJ1-6; possibly TRBD1 for D (6 bases). Trimming removed 0 bases at V and 9 bases at J, with 12 bases between. The CDR3 extends over 15 amino acids. Germline CDR1 reads LGHNA; CDR2 reads YSLEER. CDR3 DNA: TGCGCCAGCAGCCAAGAACCCAGGGGTAGTTCACCCCTCCACTTT. Its translation is CASSQEPRGSSPLHF.

This chain joins TRBV21-1 and TRBJ2-1; the table's D gene call, TRBD2, was not cross checked with the DNA. TRBV21-1 is an annotated pseudogene. CDR3 length: 14 residues. This CDR3 is CASTHSFINYEQFF. CDR3 nucleotides: TGTGCCAGCACTCACTCCTTTATTAACTATGAGCAGTTCTTC.

This rearrangement joins TRBV5-1 to TRBJ2-1, with 9 bases identical to TRBD2. J gave up 7 bases and V 0 bases, and 5 bases lay outside the gene matches. CDR3 size: 15 residues. CDR1 is SGHRS and CDR2 is YFSETQ in the germline V gene. The CDR3, as DNA: TGCGCCAGCAGCTTGGTTGCGGGAGGGCGGAATGAGCAGTTCTTC. Its translation: CASSLVAGGRNEQFF.

This chain joins TRBV18 and TRBJ1-5; the D gene is possibly TRBD1 (6 bases). Germline V gene lookup returns CDR1 KGHSH and CDR2 LQKENI. This CDR3 is built from 15 residues. V was trimmed by 0 bases and J by 7 bases, leaving 13 bases between them. CDR3 sequence reads: CASSPPGGLGQPQHF. In DNA, the CDR3 is TGTGCCAGCTCACCACCCGGGGGGCTGGGACAGCCCCAGCATTTT.

The chain combines TRBV11-3 with TRBJ2-1; D is undetermined. CDR1 and CDR2 (germline): SGHNT, YENEEA. This CDR3 has 13 amino acids. V gave up 8 bases and J gave up 1 base, with 9 bases separating them. CDR3 DNA sequence: TGTGCCAGCTCCGCTAGGTCCTACAATGAGCAGTTCTTC. As protein: CASSARSYNEQFF.

This clone was detected only a few times. The chain combines TRBV28 with TRBJ2-3; D is unresolved. Trimming removed 0 bases from V and 0 bases from J, with 13 bases in between. Looked up from germline, CDR1 is MDHEN and CDR2 is SYDVKM. The CDR3 spans 17 residues. The DNA for the CDR3 is TGTGCCAGCAGTTTATGGGGCACCCAACCTAGCACAGATACGCAGTATTTT. This encodes CASSLWGTQPSTDTQYF.